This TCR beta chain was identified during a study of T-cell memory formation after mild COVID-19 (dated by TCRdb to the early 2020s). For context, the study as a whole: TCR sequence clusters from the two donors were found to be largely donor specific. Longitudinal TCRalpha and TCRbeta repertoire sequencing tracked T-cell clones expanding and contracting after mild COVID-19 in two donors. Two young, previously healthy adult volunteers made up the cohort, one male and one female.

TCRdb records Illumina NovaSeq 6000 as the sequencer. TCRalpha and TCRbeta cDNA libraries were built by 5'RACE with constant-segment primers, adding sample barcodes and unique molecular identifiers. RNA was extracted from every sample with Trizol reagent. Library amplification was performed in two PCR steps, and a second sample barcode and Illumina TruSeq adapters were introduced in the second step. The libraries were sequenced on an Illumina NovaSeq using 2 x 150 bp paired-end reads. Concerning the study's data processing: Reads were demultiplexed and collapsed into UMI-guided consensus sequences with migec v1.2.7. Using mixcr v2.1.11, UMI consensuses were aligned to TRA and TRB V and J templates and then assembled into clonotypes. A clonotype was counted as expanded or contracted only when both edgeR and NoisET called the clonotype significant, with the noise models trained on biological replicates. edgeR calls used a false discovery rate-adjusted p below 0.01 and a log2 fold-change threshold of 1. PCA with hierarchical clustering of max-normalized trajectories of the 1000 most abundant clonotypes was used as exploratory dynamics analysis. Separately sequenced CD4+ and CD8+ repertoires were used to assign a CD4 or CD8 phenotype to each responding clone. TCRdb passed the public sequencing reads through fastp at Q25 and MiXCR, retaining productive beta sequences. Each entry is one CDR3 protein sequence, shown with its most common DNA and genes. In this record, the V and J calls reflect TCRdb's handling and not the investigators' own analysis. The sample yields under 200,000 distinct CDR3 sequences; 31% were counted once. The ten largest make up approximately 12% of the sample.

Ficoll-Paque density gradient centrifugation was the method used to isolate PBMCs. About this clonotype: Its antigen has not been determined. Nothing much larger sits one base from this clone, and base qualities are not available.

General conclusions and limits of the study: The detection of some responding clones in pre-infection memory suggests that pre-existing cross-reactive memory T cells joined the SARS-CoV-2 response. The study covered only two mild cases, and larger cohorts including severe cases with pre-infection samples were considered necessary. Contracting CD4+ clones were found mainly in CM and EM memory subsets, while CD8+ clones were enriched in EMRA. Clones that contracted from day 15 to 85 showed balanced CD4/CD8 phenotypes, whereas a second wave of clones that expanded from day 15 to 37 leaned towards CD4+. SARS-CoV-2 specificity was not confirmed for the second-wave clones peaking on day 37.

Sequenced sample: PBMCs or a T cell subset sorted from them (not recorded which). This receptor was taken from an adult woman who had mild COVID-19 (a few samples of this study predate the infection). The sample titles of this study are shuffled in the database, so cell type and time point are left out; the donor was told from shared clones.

The DNA is as follows: TGTGCCAGCAGGGCAGACAGTTCTCCAGGCGAGCAGTACTTC. It translates as CASRADSSPGEQYF. The chain was built from TRBV25-1 and TRBJ2-7, with TRBD1 as a weak D call on 5 bases. The V end loses 6 bases and the J end loses 6 bases, and a stretch of 18 bases separates them. The CDR3 holds 14 amino acids from the cysteine to the phenylalanine. This entry keeps only the CDR3 DNA: 42 bases, framed from base 1. Per the germline V gene, MGHDK is the CDR1 and SYGVNS is the CDR2.